This T cell receptor (beta chain) was sequenced in a study of Graves' ophthalmopathy and Graves' hyperthyroidism. Using RNA transcripts, the TCR beta CDR3 regions were amplified. Scientists carried out first-round RT-PCR using HTBI primers and then a second-round multiplex PCR. TCRdb itself ran the multiplex PCR reads through MiXCR, one entry per CDR3 protein. This table has 600,000 to 700,000 distinct CDR3 sequences, just over 40% appearing once. In germline, CDR1 is PRHDT, CDR2 FYEKMQ (reference sequence). J gave up 5 bases and V 6 bases, and 8 bases lay outside the gene matches. The CDR3 length is 16 residues. This clonotype appeared a few times.

This receptor was identified in an adult man with Graves' ophthalmopathy. The sample comprised peripheral blood. The chain combines TRBV13 with TRBJ2-5; 14 nucleotides agree with TRBD2. CDR3 in DNA: TGTGCCAGCAGATCCCGACTAGCGGGGGGGCTTGAGACCCAGTACTTC. Protein product: CASRSRLAGGLETQYF.